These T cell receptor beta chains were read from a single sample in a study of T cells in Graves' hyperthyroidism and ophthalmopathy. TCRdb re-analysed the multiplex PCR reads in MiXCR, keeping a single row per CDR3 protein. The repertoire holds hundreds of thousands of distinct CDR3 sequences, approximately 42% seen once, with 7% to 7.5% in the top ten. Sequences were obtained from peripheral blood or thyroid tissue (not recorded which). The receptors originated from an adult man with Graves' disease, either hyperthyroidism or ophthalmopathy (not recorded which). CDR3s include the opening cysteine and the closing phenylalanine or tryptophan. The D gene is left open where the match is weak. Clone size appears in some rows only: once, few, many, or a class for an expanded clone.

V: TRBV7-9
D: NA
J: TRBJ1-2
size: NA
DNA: TGTGCCAGCAGCTTAGAAGGTAGAGCAGGGCTCGGCTATGGCTACACCTTC
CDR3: CASSLEGRAGLGYGYTF

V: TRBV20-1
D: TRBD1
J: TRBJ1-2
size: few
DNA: TGCAGTGCGCCAAGGGACAGAGCCTATGGCTACACCTTC
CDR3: CSAPRDRAYGYTF

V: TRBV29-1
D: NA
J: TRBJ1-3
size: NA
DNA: TGCAGCGTCGACAGTCCCTCTGGAAACACCATATATTTT
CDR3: CSVDSPSGNTIYF

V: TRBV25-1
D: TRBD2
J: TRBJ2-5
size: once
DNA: TGTGCCAGCAGGGACTCCTCTAGCGGGGGGGCCTACGAGACCCAGTACTTC
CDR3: CASRDSSSGGAYETQYF

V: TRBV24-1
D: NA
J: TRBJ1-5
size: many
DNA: TGTGCCACCAGTCGGGGGGCCGGACAGCCCCAGCATTTT
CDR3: CATSRGAGQPQHF

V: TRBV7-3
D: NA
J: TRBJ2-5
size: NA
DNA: TGCGCCAGCAGTTGGAGCGAATACCAAGAGACCCAGTACTTC
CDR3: CASSWSEYQETQYF

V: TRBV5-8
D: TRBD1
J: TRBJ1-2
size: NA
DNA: TGCGCCAGCAGCCAGGGGGCAGAGAGTTACTATGGCTACACCTTC
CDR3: CASSQGAESYYGYTF

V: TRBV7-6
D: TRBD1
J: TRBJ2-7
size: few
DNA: TGTGCCAGCAGCCTCGGACAGGGGGCGTTCGAGCAGTACTTC
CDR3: CASSLGQGAFEQYF

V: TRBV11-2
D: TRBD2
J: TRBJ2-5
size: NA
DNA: TGTGCCAGCGTTATGCCTAGCGGGGGGTACCAAGAGACCCAGTACTTC
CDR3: CASVMPSGGYQETQYF

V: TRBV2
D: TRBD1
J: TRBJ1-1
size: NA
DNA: TGTGCCAGCAGTTACTCGAAACAGGGGCTTGAAGCTTTCTTT
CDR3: CASSYSKQGLEAFF

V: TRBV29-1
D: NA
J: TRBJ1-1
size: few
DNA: TGCAGCGTTTCGAGGGGAGAGTTGAACACTGAAGCTTTCTTT
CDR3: CSVSRGELNTEAFF

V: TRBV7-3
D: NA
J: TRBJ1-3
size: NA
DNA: TGTGCCAGCAGCTTAACGCCCGCAGGCGGTTCGACTGGAAACACCATATATTTT
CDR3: CASSLTPAGGSTGNTIYF

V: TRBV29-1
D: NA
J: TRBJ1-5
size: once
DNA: TGCAGCGTCGCCGACTCCAGCAATCAGCCCCAGCATTTT
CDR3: CSVADSSNQPQHF

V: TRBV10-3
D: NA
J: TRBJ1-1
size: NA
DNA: TGTGTCAGCGGAGACATGAACACTGAAGCTTTCTTT
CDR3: CVSGDMNTEAFF

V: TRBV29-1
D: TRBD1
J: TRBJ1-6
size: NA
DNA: TGCAGCGTTGCTACGGACAGGGTGTCGGGATCACCCCTCCACTTT
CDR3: CSVATDRVSGSPLHF

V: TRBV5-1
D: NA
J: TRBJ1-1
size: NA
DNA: TGTGCCAGCAGCTCACCACACCAGAACACTGAAGCTTTCTTT
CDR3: CASSSPHQNTEAFF

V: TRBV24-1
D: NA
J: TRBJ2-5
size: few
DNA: TGTGCCACCAGTGATTTGGGGCCCACCTCGACCGAGACCCAGTACTTC
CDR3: CATSDLGPTSTETQYF

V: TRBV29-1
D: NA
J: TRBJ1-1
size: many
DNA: TGCAGCGTTGAAGATCCAACGGAACCTTACTTT
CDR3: CSVEDPTEPYF

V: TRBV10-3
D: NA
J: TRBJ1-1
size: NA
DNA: TGTGCCATCAATGAGTCTGGAGGGAGTGTCACTGAAGCTTTCTTT
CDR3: CAINESGGSVTEAFF

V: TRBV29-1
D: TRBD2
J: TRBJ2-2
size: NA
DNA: TGCAGCTTCGAGGGAGGGGCTGGCAACGGGGAGCTGTTTTTT
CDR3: CSFEGGAGNGELFF

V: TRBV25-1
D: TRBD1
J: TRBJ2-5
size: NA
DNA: TGTGCCAGCAACCCCGCCCTTCCAGACAGGGAAGAGACCCAGTACTTC
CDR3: CASNPALPDREETQYF

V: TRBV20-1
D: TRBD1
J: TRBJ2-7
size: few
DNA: TGCAGTGCTAGAGGGAGACAGGGAACCGAGCAGTACTTC
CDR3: CSARGRQGTEQYF

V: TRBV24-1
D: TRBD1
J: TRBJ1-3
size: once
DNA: TGTGCCACCAGTGATCCACGACAGGGTGGCTACACCATATATTTT
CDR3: CATSDPRQGGYTIYF

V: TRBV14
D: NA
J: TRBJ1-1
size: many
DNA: TGTGCCAGCAGCCAAGCACGAGGCACTGAAGCTTTCTTT
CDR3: CASSQARGTEAFF

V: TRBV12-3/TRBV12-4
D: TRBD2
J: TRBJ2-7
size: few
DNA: TGTGCCAGCAGCCCGTCCATGACTAGCGGGAGCTCCTACGAGCAGTACTTC
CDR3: CASSPSMTSGSSYEQYF

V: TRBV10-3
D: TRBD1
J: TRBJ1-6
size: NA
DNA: TGTGCCGCCGGGACAGGAGGCAATTCACCCCTCCACTTT
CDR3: CAAGTGGNSPLHF

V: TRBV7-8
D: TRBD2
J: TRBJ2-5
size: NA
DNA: TGTGCCAGCTCACGGGCTGAAGGGACTAGCGGGAGCGACCAAGAGACCCAGTACTTC
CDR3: CASSRAEGTSGSDQETQYF

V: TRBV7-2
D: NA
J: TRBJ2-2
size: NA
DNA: TGTGCCAGCAGTCGCTGGAGGGGGCAGGACACCGGGGAGCTGTTTTTT
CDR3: CASSRWRGQDTGELFF

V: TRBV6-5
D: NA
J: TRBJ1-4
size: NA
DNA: TGTGCCAGCAGTCTGGGGAGGGACGGTGAAAAACTGGTTTTT
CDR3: CASSLGRDGEKLVF

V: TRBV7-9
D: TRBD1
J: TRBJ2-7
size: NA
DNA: TGTGCCAGCAGCCCGGGACAGGGGGGAACCTACGAGCAGTACTTC
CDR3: CASSPGQGGTYEQYF

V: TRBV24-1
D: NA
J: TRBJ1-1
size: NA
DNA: TGTGCCACCAGTGCTAGAGGGGGGGACACTGAAGCTTTCTTT
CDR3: CATSARGGDTEAFF

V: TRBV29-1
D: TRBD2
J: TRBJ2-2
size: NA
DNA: TGCAGCTTCTCTAGCGGGAGGGCCCCCGGGGAGCTGTTTTTT
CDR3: CSFSSGRAPGELFF

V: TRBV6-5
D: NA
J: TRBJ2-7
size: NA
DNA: TGTGCCAGCAGTTGGGCAGGATCCTACGAGCAGTACTTC
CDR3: CASSWAGSYEQYF

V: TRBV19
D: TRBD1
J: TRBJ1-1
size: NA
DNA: TGTGCCAGCAGCCGCTACGGACAGGGAAACACTGAAGCTTTCTTT
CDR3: CASSRYGQGNTEAFF

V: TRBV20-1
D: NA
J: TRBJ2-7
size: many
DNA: TGCAGTGCTAAACCCGGGTCACTCTACGAGCAGTACTTC
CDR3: CSAKPGSLYEQYF

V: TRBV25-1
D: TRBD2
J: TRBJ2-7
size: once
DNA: TGTGCCAGGACTAGCGGGTTCTACGAGCAGTACTTC
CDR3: CARTSGFYEQYF

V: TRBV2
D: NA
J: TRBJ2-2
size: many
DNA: TGTGCCAGCAGTCGGGACGGGCCGAACACCGGGGAGCTGTTTTTT
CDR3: CASSRDGPNTGELFF

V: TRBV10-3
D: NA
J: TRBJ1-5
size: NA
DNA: TGTGCCATCAGATTGGCCATCGAGCCCCAGCATTTT
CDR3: CAIRLAIEPQHF

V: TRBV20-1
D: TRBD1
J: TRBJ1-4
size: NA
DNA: TGCAGTGCACCGGGACAGGGGGATGAAAAACTGTTTTTT
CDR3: CSAPGQGDEKLFF

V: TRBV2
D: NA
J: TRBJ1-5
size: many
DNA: TGTGCCAGCAGTTACACCATCAATCAGCCCCAGCATTTT
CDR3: CASSYTINQPQHF

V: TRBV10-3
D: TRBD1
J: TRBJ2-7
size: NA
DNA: TGTGCCATCAGCACCCTGGGGGCAGGGGGCGATTACGAGCAGTACTTC
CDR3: CAISTLGAGGDYEQYF

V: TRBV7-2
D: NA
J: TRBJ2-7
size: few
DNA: TGTGCCAGCAGCTTTTCCGGGGGGCCCGACGAGCAGTACTTC
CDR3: CASSFSGGPDEQYF

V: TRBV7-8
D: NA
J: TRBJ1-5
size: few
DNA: TGTGCCAGCAGCCTTAACGAGGGGTTGAGCAATCAGCCCCAGCATTTT
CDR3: CASSLNEGLSNQPQHF

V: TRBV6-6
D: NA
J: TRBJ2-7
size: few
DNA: TGTGCCAGCAGTTACGGGGCAGAAGGCTACGAGCAGTACTTC
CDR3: CASSYGAEGYEQYF

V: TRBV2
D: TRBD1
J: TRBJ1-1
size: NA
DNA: TGTGCCAGCAGCGGGACAGGGATCACTGAAGCTTTCTTT
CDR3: CASSGTGITEAFF

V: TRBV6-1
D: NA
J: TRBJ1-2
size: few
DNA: TGTGCCAGCAGTGAGGGTCGGGTCTATGGCTACACCTTC
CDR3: CASSEGRVYGYTF

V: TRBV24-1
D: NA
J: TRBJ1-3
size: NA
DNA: TGTGCCACCAGTGCCGGGACAAAGAACACCATATATTTT
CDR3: CATSAGTKNTIYF

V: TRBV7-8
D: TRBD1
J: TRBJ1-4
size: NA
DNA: TGCGCCAGCAGCTGGACCGGGACAGAGAGTGAAAAACTGTTTTTT
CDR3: CASSWTGTESEKLFF

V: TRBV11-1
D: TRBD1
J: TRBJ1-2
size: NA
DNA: TGTGCCAGCAGCTTACCGGACAGGAACTATGGCTACACCTTC
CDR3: CASSLPDRNYGYTF

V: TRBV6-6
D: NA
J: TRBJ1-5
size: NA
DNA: TGTGCCAGCAGTGCGGAACAGGACCGTCAGCCCCAGCATTTT
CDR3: CASSAEQDRQPQHF

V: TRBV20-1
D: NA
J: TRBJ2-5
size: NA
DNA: TGCAGTGCTAGGGCGCCAGGCGAGTTGGAGACCCAGTACTTC
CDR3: CSARAPGELETQYF